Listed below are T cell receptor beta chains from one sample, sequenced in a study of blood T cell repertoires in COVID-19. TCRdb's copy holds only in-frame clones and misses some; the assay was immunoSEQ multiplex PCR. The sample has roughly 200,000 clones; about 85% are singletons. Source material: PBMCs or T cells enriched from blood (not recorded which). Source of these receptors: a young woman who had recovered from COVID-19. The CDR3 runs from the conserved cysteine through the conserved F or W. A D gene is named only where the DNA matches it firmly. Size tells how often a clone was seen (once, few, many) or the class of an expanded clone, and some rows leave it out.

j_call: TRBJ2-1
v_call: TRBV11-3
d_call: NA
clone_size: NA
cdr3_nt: TGTGCCAGCAGCTTATTTGGTCTAGGGGACAATGAGCAGTTCTTC
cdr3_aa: CASSLFGLGDNEQFF

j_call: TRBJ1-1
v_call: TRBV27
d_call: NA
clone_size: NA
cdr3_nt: TGTGCCAGCAGTTTAGCTCGTTGGGCAGCCGGGGGGAACACTGAAGCTTTCTTT
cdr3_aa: CASSLARWAAGGNTEAFF

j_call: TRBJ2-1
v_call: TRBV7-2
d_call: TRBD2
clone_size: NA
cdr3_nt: TGTGCCAGCAGCCCCCCTGGGGCGGGGGGCTCCTACAATGAGCAGTTCTTC
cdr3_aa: CASSPPGAGGSYNEQFF

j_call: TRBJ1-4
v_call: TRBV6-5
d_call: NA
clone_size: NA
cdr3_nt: TGTGCCAGCAGTTACTCGATGGGCAGGGGTGGTGAAAAACTGTTTTTT
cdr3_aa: CASSYSMGRGGEKLFF

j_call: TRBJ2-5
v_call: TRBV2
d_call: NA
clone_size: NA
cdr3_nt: TGTGCCAGCAGTGAAATCGTCCAAGAGACCCAGTACTTC
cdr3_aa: CASSEIVQETQYF

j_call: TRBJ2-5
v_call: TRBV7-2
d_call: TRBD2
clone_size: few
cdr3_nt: TGTGCCAGCAGCTTAGTTGCTAGCGGGGCCCAGGAGACCCAGTACTTC
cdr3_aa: CASSLVASGAQETQYF

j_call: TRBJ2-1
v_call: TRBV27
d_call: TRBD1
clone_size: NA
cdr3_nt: TGTGCCAGCAGTTCCGGGACAGGGGTTCACAATGAGCAGTTCTTC
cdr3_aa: CASSSGTGVHNEQFF

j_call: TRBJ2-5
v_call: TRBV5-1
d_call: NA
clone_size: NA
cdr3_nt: TGCGCCAGCAGCTTGAGTCTCGGGGGAGGAGAGACCCAGTACTTC
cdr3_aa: CASSLSLGGGETQYF

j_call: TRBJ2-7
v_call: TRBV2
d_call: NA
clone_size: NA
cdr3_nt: TGTGCCAGCAATAGAGGCCCCGACGAGCAGTACTTC
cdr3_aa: CASNRGPDEQYF

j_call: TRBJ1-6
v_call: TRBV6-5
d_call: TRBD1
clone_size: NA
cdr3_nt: TGTGCCAGCCAGGGGGGCGCGTCGAATTCACCCCTCCACTTT
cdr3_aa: CASQGGASNSPLHF

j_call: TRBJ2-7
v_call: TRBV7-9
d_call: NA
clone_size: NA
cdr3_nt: TGTGCCAGCAGCACCCAGGTTCCCTACGAGCAGTACTTC
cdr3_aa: CASSTQVPYEQYF

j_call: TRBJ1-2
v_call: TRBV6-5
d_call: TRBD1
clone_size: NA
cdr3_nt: TGTGCCAGCAGCGATACAGGGGGAAGAAGCTATGGCTACACCTTC
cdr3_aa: CASSDTGGRSYGYTF

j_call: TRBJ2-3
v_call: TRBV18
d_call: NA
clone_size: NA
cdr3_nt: TGTGCCAGCTCACCATATGAACAGGGAGAAGATACGCAGTATTTT
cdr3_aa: CASSPYEQGEDTQYF

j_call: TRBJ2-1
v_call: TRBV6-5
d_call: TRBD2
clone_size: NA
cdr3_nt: TGTGCCAGCAGGACTAGCGACCCAAACAATGAGCAGTTCTTC
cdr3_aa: CASRTSDPNNEQFF

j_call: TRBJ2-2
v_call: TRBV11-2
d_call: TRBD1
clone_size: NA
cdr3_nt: TGTGCCAGCAGCTTACATTTGGTCAACAGGGGGCACACCGGGGAGCTGTTTTTT
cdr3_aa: CASSLHLVNRGHTGELFF

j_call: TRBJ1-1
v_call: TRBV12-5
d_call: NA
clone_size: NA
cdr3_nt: TGTGCTAGTGGTTCGATTCGTATTTCTTCAGGGTTAATAACTGAAGCTTTCTTT
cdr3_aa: CASGSIRISSGLITEAFF

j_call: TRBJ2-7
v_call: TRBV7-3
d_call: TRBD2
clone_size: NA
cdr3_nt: TGTGCCAGCAGTCACAGCGGGGGGGCCAACGAGCAGTACTTC
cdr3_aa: CASSHSGGANEQYF

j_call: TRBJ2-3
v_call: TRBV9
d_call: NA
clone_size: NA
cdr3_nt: TGTGCCAGCAGCCTAGCGTTAAGCACAGATACGCAGTATTTT
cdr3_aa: CASSLALSTDTQYF

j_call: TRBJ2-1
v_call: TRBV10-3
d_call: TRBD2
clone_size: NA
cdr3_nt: TGTGCCATCAGCCTTAGCGGGGGGCTAGATGAGCAGTTCTTC
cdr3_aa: CAISLSGGLDEQFF

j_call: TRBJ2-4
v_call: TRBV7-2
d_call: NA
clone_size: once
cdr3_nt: TGTGCCAGCAGCTTAGCCGACTTAGACAGGCCCAAAAACATTCAGTACTTC
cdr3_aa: CASSLADLDRPKNIQYF

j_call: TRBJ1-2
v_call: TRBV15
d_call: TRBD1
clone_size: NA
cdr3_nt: TGTGCCACCAGCAGAGACGGGACAGATCATGGCTACACCTTC
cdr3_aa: CATSRDGTDHGYTF

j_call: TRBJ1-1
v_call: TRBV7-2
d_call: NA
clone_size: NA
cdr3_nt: TGTGCCAGCAGCTTAGACAGTAATATGAACACTGAAGCTTTCTTT
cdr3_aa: CASSLDSNMNTEAFF

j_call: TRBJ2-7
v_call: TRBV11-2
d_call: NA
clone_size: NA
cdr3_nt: TGTGCCAGCAGCTTAGTCACAGGGCTGAACGAGCAGTACTTC
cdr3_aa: CASSLVTGLNEQYF

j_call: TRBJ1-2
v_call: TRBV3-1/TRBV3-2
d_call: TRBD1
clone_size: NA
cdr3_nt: TGTGCCAGCAGCCCTACAGGGGAGTACTATGGCTACACCTTC
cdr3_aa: CASSPTGEYYGYTF

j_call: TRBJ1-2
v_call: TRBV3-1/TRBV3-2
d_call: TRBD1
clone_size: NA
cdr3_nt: TGTGCCAGCAGACAACAGGGGCACTATGGCTACACCTTC
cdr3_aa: CASRQQGHYGYTF

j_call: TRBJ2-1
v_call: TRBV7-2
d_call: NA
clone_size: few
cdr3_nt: TGTGCCAGCAGCAGGGCGGGGATGGGCAATGAGCAGTTCTTC
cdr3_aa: CASSRAGMGNEQFF

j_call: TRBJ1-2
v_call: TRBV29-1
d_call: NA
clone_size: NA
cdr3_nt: TGCAGCGCCGCCCCAGGGCGCCCCTCTAACTATGGCTACACCTTC
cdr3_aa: CSAAPGRPSNYGYTF

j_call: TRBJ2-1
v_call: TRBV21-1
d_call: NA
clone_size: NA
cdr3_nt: TGTGCCAGCAGCAAAGATTGGACTAGCGGTTCCTACAATGAGCAGTTCTTC
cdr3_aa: CASSKDWTSGSYNEQFF

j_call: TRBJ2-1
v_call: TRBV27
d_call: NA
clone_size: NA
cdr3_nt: TGTGCCAGCAGACAGCTCGATGAGCAGTTCTTC
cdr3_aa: CASRQLDEQFF

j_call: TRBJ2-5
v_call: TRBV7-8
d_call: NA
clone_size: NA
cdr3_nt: TGTGCCAGCAGTTTTAGAGTGCAAGAGACCCAGTACTTC
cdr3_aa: CASSFRVQETQYF

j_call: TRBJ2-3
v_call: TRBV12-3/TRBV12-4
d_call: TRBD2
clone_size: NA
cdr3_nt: TGTGCCAGCCGGGGGGGCACAGATACGCAGTATTTT
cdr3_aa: CASRGGTDTQYF

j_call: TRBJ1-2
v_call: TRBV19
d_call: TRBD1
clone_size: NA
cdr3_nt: TGTGCCAGTACTCCTACAGGGGTCTATGGCTACACCTTC
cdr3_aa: CASTPTGVYGYTF

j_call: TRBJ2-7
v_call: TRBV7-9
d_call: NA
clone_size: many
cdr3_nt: TGTGCCAGCAGCTTATCCAGGGTCTCGTCCTACGAGCAGTACTTC
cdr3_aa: CASSLSRVSSYEQYF

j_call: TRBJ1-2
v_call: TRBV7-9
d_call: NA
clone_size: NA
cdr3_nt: TGTGCCAGCAGCTTACCCCCCGTGTACTATGGCTACACCTTC
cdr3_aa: CASSLPPVYYGYTF

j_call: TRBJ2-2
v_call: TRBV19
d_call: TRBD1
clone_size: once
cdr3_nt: TGTGCCAGTACCATTACAGGGGGCGTTAGGACCGGGGAGCTGTTTTTT
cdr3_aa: CASTITGGVRTGELFF

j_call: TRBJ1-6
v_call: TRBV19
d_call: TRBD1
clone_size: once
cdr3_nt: TGTGCCAGTAGTCCGGACAGGAGCTCCTATAATTCACCCCTCCACTTT
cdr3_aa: CASSPDRSSYNSPLHF

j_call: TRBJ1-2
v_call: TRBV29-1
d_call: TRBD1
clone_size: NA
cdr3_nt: TGCAGCGTTGGACTAAGGACAGGGATTATTGGCTACACCTTC
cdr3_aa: CSVGLRTGIIGYTF

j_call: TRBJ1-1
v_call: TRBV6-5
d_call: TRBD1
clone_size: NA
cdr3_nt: TGTGCCAGCACCAAACAGGGGGCCGGCACTGAAGCTTTCTTT
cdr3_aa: CASTKQGAGTEAFF

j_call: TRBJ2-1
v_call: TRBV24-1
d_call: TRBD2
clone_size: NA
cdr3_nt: TGTGCCACCAGTGGCACTAGCGGGGCTTACAATGAGCAGTTCTTC
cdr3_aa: CATSGTSGAYNEQFF

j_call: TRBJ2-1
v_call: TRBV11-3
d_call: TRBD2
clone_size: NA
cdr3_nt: TGTGCCAGCAGCCCACGGGCGGGGGGTAGGAATGAGCAGTTCTTC
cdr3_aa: CASSPRAGGRNEQFF

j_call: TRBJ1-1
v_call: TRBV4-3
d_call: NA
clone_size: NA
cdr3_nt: TGCGCCAGCAGCCTAGGGGTGGTGAACACTGAAGCTTTCTTT
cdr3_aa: CASSLGVVNTEAFF

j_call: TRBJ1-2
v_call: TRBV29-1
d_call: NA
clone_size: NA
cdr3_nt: TGCAGCGACGAACGGGGGGGTGGCTACACCTTC
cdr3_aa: CSDERGGGYTF

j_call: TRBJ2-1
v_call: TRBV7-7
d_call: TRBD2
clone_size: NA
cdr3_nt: TGTGCTAGCAGCGTACCCGCGGGGGGGCCCGACAATGAGCAGTTCTTC
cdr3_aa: CASSVPAGGPDNEQFF

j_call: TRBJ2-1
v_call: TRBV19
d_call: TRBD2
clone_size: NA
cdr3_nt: TGTGCCAGCTCCCCACGCGGCGGGGGGGCCTATGAGCAGTTCTTC
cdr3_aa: CASSPRGGGAYEQFF

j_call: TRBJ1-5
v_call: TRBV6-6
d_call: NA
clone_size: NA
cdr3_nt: TGTGCCAGCATCGGATTAGGGGTCAATCAGCCCCAGCATTTT
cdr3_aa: CASIGLGVNQPQHF

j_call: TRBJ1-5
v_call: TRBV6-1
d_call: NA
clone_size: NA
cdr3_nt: TGTGCCAGCAGTGAAGATCTGGGCCGCAATCAGCCCCAGCATTTT
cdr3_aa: CASSEDLGRNQPQHF

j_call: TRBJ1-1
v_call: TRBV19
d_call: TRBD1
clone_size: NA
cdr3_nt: TGTGCCAGTAGTCTACGACAGGGAGTGCAGGCCACTGAAGCTTTCTTT
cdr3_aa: CASSLRQGVQATEAFF